The 9 T cell receptor beta chains listed next were all sequenced from one sample in a study of T cell responses to AZD1222 COVID-19 vaccine (dated by TCRdb to about 2021). Library preparation was by the immunoSEQ multiplex PCR assay. In TCRdb, the immuneACCESS table is reduced to in-frame sequences with V and J assigned. These tables do not hold every clone; where another copy was compared, an unresolved V gene accounts for under half, and the others remain unexplained. The sample table contains under 200,000 clones; only one count was recorded for just over 90% of them. The top ten clonotypes cover 3.6% of the sample. In light of the paper, this sample's time point label describes: about 28 days (+/-7) after the second vaccine dose. In the paper's terms, the treatment or condition label means: meningococcal conjugate vaccine given as trial control. This specimen was peripheral blood, taken 28 days after the second dose of the MenACWY control vaccine. The receptors were sampled from an adult who received the MenACWY meningococcal vaccine as a control.

The chain couples TRBV7-9 to TRBJ2-1, with 9 bases aligning to TRBD1. V shed 3 bases, J shed 4 bases, and the junction held 7 bases outside the gene matches. Germline CDR1 SEHNR, CDR2 FQNEAQ (reference sequence). The CDR3 is 16 amino acids. CDR3 nucleotides: TGTGCCAGCAGCTTTACCGGGACAGGGAAATACAATGAGCAGTTCTTC. It specifies CASSFTGTGKYNEQFF.

The gene calls are TRBV7-8 and TRBJ1-4; 7 bases fit TRBD1. J gave up 5 bases and V 0 bases, and 0 bases lay outside the gene matches. This CDR3 region has 14 residues. Germline V gene data show CDR1 as SGHVS and CDR2 as FQNEAQ. DNA for the CDR3: TGTGCCAGCAGCTTAGCGACAGGGAATGAAAAACTGTTTTTT. Amino acid sequence: CASSLATGNEKLFF.

The CDR3 DNA sequence: TGTGCCAGCAGTCTCCCGGGACAGGGTAGAGAGACCCAGTACTTC. Translated, it gives CASSLPGQGRETQYF. The rearrangement uses TRBV28 and TRBJ2-5, with 9 bases aligning to TRBD1. V lost 5 bases, J lost 4 bases, and 8 bases stayed unmatched. Germline V lookup: CDR1 MDHEN, CDR2 SYDVKM. The CDR3 loop spans 15 amino acids.

The chain employs TRBV9 and TRBJ2-2, with TRBD2 as a possible D gene (6 bases). Trimming pared 0 bases from V and 4 bases from J, leaving 13 bases between. This CDR3 is built from 16 residues. Germline-derived CDR1 and CDR2 are SGDLS and YYNGEE. The chain's CDR3 is CASSVEPGVGTGELFF. The CDR3 DNA is TGTGCCAGCAGCGTAGAACCGGGAGTTGGCACCGGGGAGCTGTTTTTT.

J is TRBJ1-2 and V is TRBV29-1; D is uncertain. CDR3 size: 16 residues. Germline loops: CDR1 SQVTM, CDR2 ANQGSEA. V dropped 4 bases and J dropped 2 bases, with 20 bases sitting between them. CDR3: CSVVGKGGIGNYGYTF. CDR3 coding DNA: TGCAGCGTTGTCGGGAAGGGAGGGATCGGGAACTATGGCTACACCTTC. Together with reference TRBV29-1 and TRBJ1-2, the CDR3 gives the full variable domain: SAVISQKPSRDICQRGTSLTIQCQVDSQVTMMFWYRQQPGQSLTLIATANQGSEATYESGFVIDKFPISRPNLTFSTLTVSNMSPEDSSIYLCSVVGKGGIGNYGYTFGSGTRLTVV.

V usage is TRBV25-1 and J usage is TRBJ1-6, with D possibly TRBD1 on 5 matching bases. There are 16 residues in the CDR3. CDR1 and CDR2 from the germline V gene are MGHDK and SYGVNS. Trimming pared 2 bases from V and 10 bases from J, leaving 18 bases between. DNA for the CDR3: TGTGCCAGCAGTGAAAGTGGGGGATTCGGGGTCTCACCCCTCCACTTT. Protein: CASSESGGFGVSPLHF.

The CDR3 reads CASRGQSYNEQFF. In nucleotides, the CDR3 is TGTGCCAGCAGGGGACAGTCCTACAATGAGCAGTTCTTC. The chain links TRBV2 to TRBJ2-1; 7 bases align to TRBD1. CDR1 SNHLY and CDR2 FYNNEI come from the germline V gene. Germline trimming cut 6 bases from V and 1 base from J; bases unmatched to any gene: 0. The CDR3 extends over 13 amino acids.

The chain employs TRBV4-1 and TRBJ1-5, with D perhaps TRBD1 (5 bases). V gave up 1 base and J gave up 1 base, with 14 bases separating them. CDR1 is MGHRA and CDR2 is YSYEKL in the germline V gene. The CDR3 sequence is 17 residues long. CDR3 protein: CASSQVDMGMSNQPQHF. DNA of the CDR3: TGCGCCAGCAGCCAAGTGGACATGGGAATGAGCAATCAGCCCCAGCATTTT.

This chain joins TRBV20-1 and TRBJ2-7, with 8 bases fitting TRBD2. The CDR3 spans 16 residues. Germline V gene sequence: CDR1 DFQATT, CDR2 SNEGSKA (reference sequence). The V and J ends lost 3 bases and 0 bases, in that order; junction bases with no gene match: 10. CDR3 loop: CSASGLAGRSSYEQYF. The CDR3, as DNA: TGCAGTGCTAGTGGCCTAGCGGGCAGGAGCTCCTACGAGCAGTACTTC.